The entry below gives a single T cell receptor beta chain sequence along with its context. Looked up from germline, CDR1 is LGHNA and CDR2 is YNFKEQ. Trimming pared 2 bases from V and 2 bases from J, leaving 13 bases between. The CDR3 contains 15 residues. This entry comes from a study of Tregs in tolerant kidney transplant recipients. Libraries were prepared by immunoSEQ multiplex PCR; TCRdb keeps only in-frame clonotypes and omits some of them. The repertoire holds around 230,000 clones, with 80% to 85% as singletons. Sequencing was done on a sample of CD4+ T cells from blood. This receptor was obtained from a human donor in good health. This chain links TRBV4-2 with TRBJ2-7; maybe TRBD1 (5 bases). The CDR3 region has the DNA TGTGCCAGCAGCCAACCTCAGGGATTCCCCTACGAGCAGTACTTC. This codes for CASSQPQGFPYEQYF.